The 13 T cell receptor beta chains listed next were all sequenced from one sample in a study of a mutant IDH1 vaccine in newly diagnosed glioma. Repertoires were generated with immunoSEQ multiplex PCR, while TCRdb's copy carries only in-frame clones and drops some. The table lists more than 35,000 clones, about 76% of them singletons. Their recognized antigens are unknown. The time point denotes: week 35, safety follow-up. Vaccine doses each comprised 300 ug of mutant IDH1 20-mer peptide, with topical imiquimod. The sample consisted of PBMCs, taken from a glioma patient whose treatment included an IDH1 peptide vaccine. The receptor set was obtained from a middle-aged woman with glioma. Some clones in this sample may be carry-over from other donors' samples.

The chain has TRBV28 and TRBJ1-5; D unclear. The germline gives CDR1 MDHEN, CDR2 SYDVKM. The ends were cut back, 2 bases at V and 9 bases at J, with 17 bases in the middle. This CDR3 has 15 amino acids. The CDR3 nucleotides are TGTGCCAGCAGTTTAGCGGGATTTAGCGGGCGGCCCCAGCATTTT. This codes for CASSLAGFSGRPQHF.

The chain is built from TRBV6-5 and TRBJ1-6; D uncertain. The germline V gene has CDR1 MNHEY and CDR2 SVGAGI. The V and J ends lost 0 bases and 10 bases respectively, with 7 bases between them. The CDR3 has 13 residues. In DNA, the CDR3 is TGTGCCAGCAGTTACTCGGACGGCTCACCCCTCCACTTT. Translating it yields CASSYSDGSPLHF.

This clone was counted only a few times. The chain employs TRBV6-1 and TRBJ1-5; possibly TRBD1 for D (6 bases). CDR3 length equals 10 residues. Germline V lookup: CDR1 MNHNS, CDR2 SASEGT. V dropped 8 bases and J dropped 15 bases, with 14 bases sitting between them. CDR3 residues: CASYLGGMHF. The CDR3 DNA reads as TGTGCCAGCTATTTAGGGGGGATGCATTTT.

V and J are TRBV28 and TRBJ1-5; D might be TRBD1 (5 bases). This CDR3 region has 15 residues. Between the trimmed V and J ends, which lost 4 bases and 5 bases, there was a span of 15 bases. CDR1 and CDR2 from the germline V gene are MDHEN and SYDVKM. The chain's CDR3 is CASSSSGTGYQPQHF. The CDR3, as DNA: TGTGCCAGCAGTTCGTCCGGGACGGGCTATCAGCCCCAGCATTTT.

The chain employs TRBV7-2 and TRBJ2-7; 8 bases align to TRBD1. The V segment lost 4 bases and the J segment 6 bases; nucleotides outside the gene matches: 11. The germline gives CDR1 SGHTA, CDR2 FQGNSA. The CDR3 is made up of 15 amino acids. CDR3: CASSWGTGALSEQYF. CDR3 sequence (DNA): TGTGCCAGCAGCTGGGGGACAGGAGCCTTGAGCGAGCAGTACTTC.

The CDR3, as DNA: TGTGCCAGCAGCGTAAGAGGGACTCTTAGCTACAATGAGCAGTTCTTC. Protein product: CASSVRGTLSYNEQFF. The V call is TRBV9, the J call TRBJ2-1; a possible D gene is TRBD2 (6 bases). The CDR3 has 16 residues. Germline-derived CDR1 and CDR2 are SGDLS and YYNGEE. V was clipped by 1 base and J by 3 bases, with 14 bases between them. Based on the CDR3 plus reference TRBV9 and TRBJ2-1, the full variable domain is DSGVTQTPKHLITATGQRVTLRCSPRSGDLSVYWYQQSLDQGLQFLIQYYNGEERAKGNILERFSAQQFPDLHSELNLSSLELGDSALYFCASSVRGTLSYNEQFFGPGTRLTVL.

V is TRBV7-9 and J is TRBJ2-3; D tentatively reads TRBD1 or TRBD2 (5 bases each). This CDR3 region has 16 residues. V was cut by 5 bases and J by 0 bases, with 15 bases left in between. Germline-derived CDR1 and CDR2 are SEHNR and FQNEAQ (reference sequence). CDR3 DNA sequence: TGTGCCAGCAGCCCGGGGACCTTACTAAGCACAGATACGCAGTATTTT. This encodes CASSPGTLLSTDTQYF. Filled out from reference TRBV7-9 and TRBJ2-3, the complete variable domain reads DTGVSQNPRHKITKRGQNVTFRCDPISEHNRLYWYRQTLGQGPEFLTYFQNEAQLEKSRLLSDRFSAERPKGSFSTLEIQRTEQGDSAMYLCASSPGTLLSTDTQYFGPGTRLTVL.

This sequence joins TRBV10-3 and TRBJ2-7, with 12 positions matching TRBD2. The V segment lost 6 bases and the J segment 6 bases; nucleotides outside the gene matches: 6. The CDR3 is 14 residues long. Germline loops: CDR1 ENHRY, CDR2 SYGVKD. As DNA, the CDR3 is TGTGCCATCAGCGCCGGGACTAGCGGGCCCGAGCAGTACTTC. Protein: CAISAGTSGPEQYF.

V usage is TRBV7-2 and J usage is TRBJ2-1; D unresolved. The CDR3 has 14 amino acids. Trimming removed 5 bases from V and 8 bases from J, with 16 bases in between. Germline CDR1 is SGHTA and CDR2 is FQGNSA. The CDR3 spells CASSPTRRDDEQFF. CDR3 DNA: TGTGCCAGCAGCCCCACCCGCCGAGACGATGAGCAGTTCTTC.

The V call is TRBV20-1, the J call TRBJ1-1; D gene uncertain. Germline lookup yields CDR1 DFQATT and CDR2 SNEGSKA (reference sequence). The CDR3 length is 9 residues. V was shortened by 3 bases and J by 5 bases, with 1 base between the two germline ends. CDR3 nucleotides: TGCAGTGCTAGGACTGAAGCTTTCTTT. This encodes CSARTEAFF.

The chain is built from TRBV29-1 and TRBJ2-1; 12 bases align to TRBD2. After removal of 0 bases from V and 10 bases from J, the junction contained 10 bases not matched to a gene. Germline CDR1 is SQVTM and CDR2 is ANQGSEA. The CDR3 totals 16 residues. The CDR3 DNA is TGCAGCGTTGAAGATGACGGACTAGCGGGGCCTCCAGAGCAGTTCTTC. As protein: CSVEDDGLAGPPEQFF.

This sequence joins TRBV19 and TRBJ2-7, with D perhaps matching TRBD1 or TRBD2 (7 bases each). Germline assignment: CDR1 LNHDA and CDR2 SQIVND (reference sequence). The length of the CDR3 is 15 residues. The V end was cut by 3 bases, the J end by 2 bases, with 14 bases between. The CDR3 is CASSIPGGDTYEQYF. In DNA, the CDR3 is TGTGCCAGTAGTATCCCAGGGGGGGACACCTACGAGCAGTACTTC.

The chain has TRBV5-1 and TRBJ2-7, with TRBD2 as a possible D gene (5 bases). Germline V gene sequence: CDR1 SGHRS, CDR2 YFSETQ. The CDR3 covers 14 residues. V lost 1 base and J 5 bases, leaving 13 bases between the germline ends. The CDR3 here is CASSLRTYSDEQYF. CDR3 bases: TGCGCCAGCAGCTTGCGGACGTATAGCGACGAGCAGTACTTC.